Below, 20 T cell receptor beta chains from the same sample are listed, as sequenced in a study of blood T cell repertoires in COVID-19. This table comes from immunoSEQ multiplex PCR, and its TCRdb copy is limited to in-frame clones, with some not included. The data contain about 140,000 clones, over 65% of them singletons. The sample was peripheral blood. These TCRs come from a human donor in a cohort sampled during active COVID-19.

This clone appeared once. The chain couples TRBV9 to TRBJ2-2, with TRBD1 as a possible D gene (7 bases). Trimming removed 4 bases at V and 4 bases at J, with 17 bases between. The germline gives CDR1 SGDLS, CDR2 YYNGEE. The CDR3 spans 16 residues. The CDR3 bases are TGTGCCAGCAGCTTGGGAGGACAGGACCTCACCGGGGAGCTGTTTTTT. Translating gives CASSLGGQDLTGELFF.

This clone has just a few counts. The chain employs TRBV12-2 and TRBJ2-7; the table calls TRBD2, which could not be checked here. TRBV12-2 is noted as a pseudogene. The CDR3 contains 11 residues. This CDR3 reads CASRLYYEQYV. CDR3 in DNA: TGTGCAAGTCGCCTATATTACGAGCAGTACGTC.

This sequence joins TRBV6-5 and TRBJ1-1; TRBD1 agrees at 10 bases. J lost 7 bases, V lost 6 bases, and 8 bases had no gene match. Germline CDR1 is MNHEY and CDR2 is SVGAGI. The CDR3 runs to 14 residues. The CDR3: CASRLTGGIGEAFF. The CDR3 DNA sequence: TGTGCCAGCAGACTGACAGGGGGCATCGGTGAAGCTTTCTTT.

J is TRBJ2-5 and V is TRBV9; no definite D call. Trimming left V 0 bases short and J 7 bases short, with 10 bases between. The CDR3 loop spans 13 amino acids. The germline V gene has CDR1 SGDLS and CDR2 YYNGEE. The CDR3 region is CASSVGSGLTQYF. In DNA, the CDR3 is TGTGCCAGCAGCGTAGGTTCGGGTTTGACCCAGTACTTC.

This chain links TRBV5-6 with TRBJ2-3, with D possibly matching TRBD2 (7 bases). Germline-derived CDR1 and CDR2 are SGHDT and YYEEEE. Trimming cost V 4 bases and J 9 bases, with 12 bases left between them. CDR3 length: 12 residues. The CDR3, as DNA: TGTGCCAGCAGCATACAGGGAGGGACGCAGTATTTT. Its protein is CASSIQGGTQYF.

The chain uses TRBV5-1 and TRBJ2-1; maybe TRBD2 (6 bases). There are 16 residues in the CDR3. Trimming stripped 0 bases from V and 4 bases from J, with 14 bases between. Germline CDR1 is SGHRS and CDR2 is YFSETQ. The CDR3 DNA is TGCGCCAGCAGCTTGGGGGCGGGAACGGGGTACAATGAGCAGTTCTTC. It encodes CASSLGAGTGYNEQFF.

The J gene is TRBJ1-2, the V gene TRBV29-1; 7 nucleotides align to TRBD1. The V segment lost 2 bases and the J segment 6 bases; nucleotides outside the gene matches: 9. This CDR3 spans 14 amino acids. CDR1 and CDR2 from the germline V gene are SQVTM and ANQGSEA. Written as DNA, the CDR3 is TGCAGCGTTGAATCCGATCAAGGGGGCAATGGCTACACCTTC. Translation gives CSVESDQGGNGYTF.

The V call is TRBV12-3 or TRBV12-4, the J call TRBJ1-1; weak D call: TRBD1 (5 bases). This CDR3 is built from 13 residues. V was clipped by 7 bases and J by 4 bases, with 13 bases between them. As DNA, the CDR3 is TGTGCCAGCATTTCTGCGGGGACCACTGAAGCTTTCTTT. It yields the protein CASISAGTTEAFF.

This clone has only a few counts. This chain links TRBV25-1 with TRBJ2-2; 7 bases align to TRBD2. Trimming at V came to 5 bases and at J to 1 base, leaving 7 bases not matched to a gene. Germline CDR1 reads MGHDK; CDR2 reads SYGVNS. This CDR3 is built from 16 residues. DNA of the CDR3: TGTGCCAGCAGTCTTAGAGCGGGACGGAACACCGGGGAGCTGTTTTTT. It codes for CASSLRAGRNTGELFF.

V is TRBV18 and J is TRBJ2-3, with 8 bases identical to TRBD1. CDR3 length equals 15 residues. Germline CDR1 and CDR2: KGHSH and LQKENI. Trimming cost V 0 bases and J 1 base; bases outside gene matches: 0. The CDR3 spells CASSPPTGGTDTQYF. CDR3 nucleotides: TGTGCCAGCTCACCACCGACAGGGGGCACAGATACGCAGTATTTT. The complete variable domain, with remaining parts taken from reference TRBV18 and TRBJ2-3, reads NAGVMQNPRHLVRRRGQEARLRCSPMKGHSHVYWYRQLPEEGLKFMVYLQKENIIDESGMPKERFSAEFPKEGPSILRIQQVVRGDSAAYFCASSPPTGGTDTQYFGPGTRLTVL.

The CDR3 loop reads CSANERNEQFF. The CDR3 DNA sequence: TGCAGTGCTAACGAGCGGAATGAGCAGTTCTTC. The chain combines TRBV20-1 with TRBJ2-1; D is perhaps TRBD2 (5 bases). The ends were cut back, 4 bases at V and 7 bases at J, with 8 bases in the middle. Looked up from germline, CDR1 is DFQATT and CDR2 is SNEGSKA (reference sequence). The CDR3 is 11 residues long.

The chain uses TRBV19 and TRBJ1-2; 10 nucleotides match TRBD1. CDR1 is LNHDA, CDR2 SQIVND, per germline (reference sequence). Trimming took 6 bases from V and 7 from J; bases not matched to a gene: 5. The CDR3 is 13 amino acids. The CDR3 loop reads CASSVTGGSGYTF. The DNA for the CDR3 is TGTGCCAGTAGCGTGACAGGGGGCTCTGGCTACACCTTC.

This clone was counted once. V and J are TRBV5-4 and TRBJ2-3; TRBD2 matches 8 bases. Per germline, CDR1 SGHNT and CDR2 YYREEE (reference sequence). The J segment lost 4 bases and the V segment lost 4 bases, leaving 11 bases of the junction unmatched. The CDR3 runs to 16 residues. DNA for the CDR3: TGTGCCAGCAGCGGACCGGGACTAGATTATCCAGATACGCAGTATTTT. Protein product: CASSGPGLDYPDTQYF.

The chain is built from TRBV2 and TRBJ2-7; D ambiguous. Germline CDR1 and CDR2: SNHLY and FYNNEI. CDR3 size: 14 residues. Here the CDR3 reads CASTPELSTYERYV. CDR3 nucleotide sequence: TGTGCCAGCACCCCAGAACTCTCAACCTACGAGCGGTACGTC.

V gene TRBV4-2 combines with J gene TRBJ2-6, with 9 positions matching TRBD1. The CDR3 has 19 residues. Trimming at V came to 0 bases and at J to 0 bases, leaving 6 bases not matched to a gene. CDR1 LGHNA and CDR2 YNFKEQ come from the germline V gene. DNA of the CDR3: TGTGCCAGCAGCCAAGAAAAGACAGGGGGAGTCTCTGGGGCCAACGTCCTGACTTTC. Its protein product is CASSQEKTGGVSGANVLTF.

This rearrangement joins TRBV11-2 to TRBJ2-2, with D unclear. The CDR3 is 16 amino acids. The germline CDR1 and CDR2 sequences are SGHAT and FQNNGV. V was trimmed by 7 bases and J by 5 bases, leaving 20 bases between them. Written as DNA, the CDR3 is TGTGCCAGCACCGTTTCTTTAGCTGGAACGACCGGGGAGCTGTTTTTT. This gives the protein CASTVSLAGTTGELFF.

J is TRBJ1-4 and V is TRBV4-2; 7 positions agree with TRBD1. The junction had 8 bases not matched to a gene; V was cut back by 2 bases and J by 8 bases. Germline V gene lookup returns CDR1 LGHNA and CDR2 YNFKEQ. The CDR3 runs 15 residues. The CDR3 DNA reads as TGTGCCAGCAGCCAACAAACAGGGGTTGGGGAAAAACTGTTTTTT. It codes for CASSQQTGVGEKLFF.

The CDR3 DNA follows: TGTGCCAGCAGCCCGACAGGTCAGCCCCAGCATTTT. Its translation: CASSPTGQPQHF. J is TRBJ1-5 and V is TRBV7-8; tentative D call: TRBD1 (6 bases). The CDR3 has 12 amino acids. In germline, CDR1 is SGHVS, CDR2 FQNEAQ. Trimming removed 5 bases from V and 6 bases from J, with 8 bases in between.

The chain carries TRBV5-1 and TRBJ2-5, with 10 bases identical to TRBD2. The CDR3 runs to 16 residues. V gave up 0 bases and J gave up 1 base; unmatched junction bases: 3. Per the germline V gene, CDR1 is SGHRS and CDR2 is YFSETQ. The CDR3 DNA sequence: TGCGCCAGCAGCTTGGTCCAGCGGGAGGGCCAAGAGACCCAGTACTTC. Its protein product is CASSLVQREGQETQYF.

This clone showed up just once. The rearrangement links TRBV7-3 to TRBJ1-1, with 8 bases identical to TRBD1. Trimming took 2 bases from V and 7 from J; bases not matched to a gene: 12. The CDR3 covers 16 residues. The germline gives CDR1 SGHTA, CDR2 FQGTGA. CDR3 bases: TGTGCCAGCAGCTTATACCCCGGGCAGGGGGCAGGTGAAGCTTTCTTT. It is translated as CASSLYPGQGAGEAFF.